This TCR beta chain is drawn from a study of blood T cells in healthy people across ages. Study-wide background: Per two T cells, template switching captured roughly one barcoded beta molecule.

Germline V CDR1 and CDR2: LNHNV, YYDKDF (reference sequence). The length of the CDR3 is 14 residues. On this clonotype: A read error may produce the germline difference seen at one junction end.

Combining a sample-barcoded 5' primer with a J-beta primer mix, a second PCR ran for roughly 7 to 11 cycles. TCRdb recomputed calls from the 5' RACE reads with MiXCR, one row per CDR3 protein. The sample carries 650,000 or so distinct CDR3 sequences, around 50% recorded once. Material for sequencing was blood. This TCR was sampled from a woman older than 75 in good health. The V gene is TRBV15, the J gene TRBJ2-5, with D hard to call. CDR3 amino acids: CATSRGRNQETQYF. The CDR3, as DNA: TGTGCCACCAGCAGAGGCCGTAACCAGGAGACCCAGTACTTC.